This passage covers 26 T cell receptor beta chains from one sample sequenced in a study of blood T cells in healthy people across ages. Then a second PCR, running roughly 7 to 11 cycles, was carried out with a sample-barcoded 5' primer and a J-beta primer mix. TCRdb used MiXCR to reprocess the 5' RACE reads, holding one entry per CDR3 protein. The sample contains about 780,000 distinct CDR3 sequences, roughly 46% of which appear only once. The source material was blood. These receptor sequences come from a man older than 75 in good health.

This chain uses TRBV4-3 with TRBJ1-4, with 8 positions matching TRBD1. The CDR3 totals 15 residues. Germline values: CDR1 LGHNA, CDR2 YSLEER. J was trimmed by 5 bases and V by 0 bases; bases with no gene match: 2. Here the CDR3 reads CASSQEDRENEKLFF. In DNA form, the CDR3 reads TGCGCCAGCAGCCAAGAGGACAGGGAGAATGAAAAACTGTTTTTT.

There are many counts of this clonotype. This chain links TRBV6-5 with TRBJ2-1; 9 bases align to TRBD2. Looked up from germline, CDR1 is MNHEY and CDR2 is SVGAGI. V was pared by 0 bases and J by 6 bases, with 9 bases of the junction left unmatched. The CDR3 runs to 17 residues. The CDR3 sequence: CASSYSTPGTSINEQFF. DNA of the CDR3: TGTGCCAGCAGTTACTCGACCCCCGGGACTAGCATCAATGAGCAGTTCTTC.

The genes are TRBV7-2 and TRBJ1-2; no clear D gene. Germline CDR1 SGHTA, CDR2 FQGNSA. The CDR3 extends over 13 amino acids. Trimming pared 5 bases from V and 5 bases from J, leaving 12 bases between. Written as DNA, the CDR3 is TGTGCCAGCAGCCCTGGGATAGAATATGGCTACACCTTC. This sequence encodes CASSPGIEYGYTF.

A word on this clonotype: At one end, the junction sequence differs from germline, possibly due to a read error. V is TRBV29-1 and J is TRBJ1-2; 7 bases fit TRBD1. Germline CDR1 reads SQVTM; CDR2 reads ANQGSEA. This CDR3 spans 12 amino acids. Written as DNA, the CDR3 is TGCAGCATGTCAGGGGGGAACTGTGGCTACACCTTC. Its protein is CSMSGGNCGYTF.

The chain is built from TRBV6-5 and TRBJ2-1; D is undetermined. CDR3 size: 14 residues. The V gene's germline CDR1 is MNHEY and CDR2 SVGAGI. V lost 2 bases and J 9 bases, leaving 14 bases between the germline ends. The DNA of the CDR3 is TGTGCCAGCAGTTACGCTGGCCCACACAGTGAGCAGTTCTTC. As protein: CASSYAGPHSEQFF.

This clonotype was picked up a small number of times. An end of the junction does not agree with germline; a read error may underlie this. The chain employs TRBV29-1 and TRBJ1-1; possibly TRBD1 for D (5 bases). Germline loops: CDR1 SQVTM, CDR2 ANQGSEA. The CDR3 runs 11 residues. CDR3 sequence: CSGEWGGVAFF. As DNA, the CDR3 is TGCAGCGGTGAATGGGGGGGGGTAGCTTTCTTT.

This chain links TRBV30 with TRBJ1-1, with no clear D. CDR1 and CDR2 (germline): GTSNPN, SVGIG (reference sequence). The CDR3 consists of 13 residues. V was shortened by 1 base and J by 1 base, with 7 bases between the two germline ends. The CDR3: CAWSAGGNTEAFF. DNA for the CDR3: TGTGCCTGGAGTGCAGGAGGGAACACTGAAGCTTTCTTT.

The chain joins TRBV25-1 to TRBJ2-5; D is possibly TRBD1 (5 bases). Germline lookup yields CDR1 MGHDK and CDR2 SYGVNS. V was cut by 1 base and J by 2 bases, with 14 bases left in between. This CDR3 comprises 16 residues. CDR3 bases: TGTGCCAGCAGTGAATTTGAAGGGGCAATTCAAGAGACCCAGTACTTC. This gives the protein CASSEFEGAIQETQYF.

This clonotype came up a few times. This chain connects TRBV2 to TRBJ2-7; TRBD2 matches 16 bases. The CDR3 runs to 18 residues. With V trimmed by 5 bases and J by 0 bases, 7 bases remained unmatched. The germline V gene encodes CDR1 SNHLY and CDR2 FYNNEI. The CDR3 region has the DNA TGTGCCAGCAGTTACGGGACTAGCGGGAGGGAGTACTCCTACGAGCAGTACTTC. Translated: CASSYGTSGREYSYEQYF.

This clonotype was counted between two and nine times. V usage is TRBV5-1 and J usage is TRBJ1-2; the D gene is possibly TRBD1 (5 bases). Germline V lookup: CDR1 SGHRS, CDR2 YFSETQ. Trimming took 7 bases from V and 1 from J, leaving 17 bases between them. The CDR3 length is 15 residues. This chain's CDR3 is CASSREGKGNYGYTF. The CDR3 bases are TGCGCCAGCTCCCGTGAGGGGAAGGGTAACTATGGCTACACCTTC.

This chain connects TRBV20-1 to TRBJ2-1, with TRBD2 matching 10 bases. There are 15 residues in the CDR3. V lost 6 bases and J lost 8; bases outside the gene matches: 13. In germline, CDR1 is DFQATT, CDR2 SNEGSKA (reference sequence). CDR3 nucleotide sequence: TGCAGTGCAGATACTAGAGCGGGAGGGCCCCATGAGCAGTTCTTC. Its protein is CSADTRAGGPHEQFF.

This clonotype was counted only a few times. The chain uses TRBV18 and TRBJ2-1; D might be TRBD1 (5 bases). The CDR3 length is 14 residues. The germline gives CDR1 KGHSH, CDR2 LQKENI. Trimming removed 2 bases from V and 6 bases from J, with 11 bases in between. The CDR3 nucleotides are TGTGCCAGCTCACCAGTGACAGCGAGCAATGAGCAGTTCTTC. This sequence encodes CASSPVTASNEQFF. Full variable domain (outside the CDR3, taken from reference TRBV18 and TRBJ2-1): NAGVMQNPRHLVRRRGQEARLRCSPMKGHSHVYWYRQLPEEGLKFMVYLQKENIIDESGMPKERFSAEFPKEGPSILRIQQVVRGDSAAYFCASSPVTASNEQFFGPGTRLTVL.

This clonotype was counted between two and nine times. The J gene is TRBJ2-5, the V gene TRBV29-1; D possibly corresponds to TRBD2 (6 bases). Trimming left V 7 bases short and J 2 bases short, with 17 bases between. Per germline, CDR1 SQVTM and CDR2 ANQGSEA. The CDR3 loop spans 14 amino acids. CDR3 sequence: CSANHPGAQETQYF. The CDR3 coding sequence is TGCAGCGCCAACCACCCGGGAGCACAAGAGACCCAGTACTTC.

The chain links TRBV5-1 to TRBJ2-7, with TRBD1 matching over 7 bases. The CDR3 totals 15 residues. The V segment lost 0 bases and the J segment 0 bases; nucleotides outside the gene matches: 3. Germline assignment: CDR1 SGHRS and CDR2 YFSETQ. The CDR3 protein is CASSLVGQVSYEQYF. Written as DNA, the CDR3 is TGCGCCAGCAGCTTGGTTGGACAGGTCTCCTACGAGCAGTACTTC.

About this clonotype itself: The junction departs from the called germline gene at one end, perhaps through a read error. This rearrangement joins TRBV11-2 to TRBJ2-3, with D possibly being TRBD1 (6 bases). This CDR3 has 15 residues. The germline V gene encodes CDR1 SGHAT and CDR2 FQNNGV. In DNA form, the CDR3 reads TGTGCCAGCGGCTTAGAGTGGGGGCGCCCAGATACGCAGTATTTT. Encoded protein: CASGLEWGRPDTQYF.

The V call is TRBV7-6, the J call TRBJ2-3; D not certain. The germline gives CDR1 SGHVS, CDR2 FNYEAQ. Trimming cost V 5 bases and J 0 bases, with 12 bases left between them. CDR3 length: 15 amino acids. The CDR3 protein is CASSPTLASTDTQYF. CDR3 nucleotide sequence: TGTGCCAGCAGCCCTACCTTGGCGAGCACAGATACGCAGTATTTT.

The sample holds a few counts of this clonotype. V gene TRBV6-1 combines with J gene TRBJ2-1; TRBD1 aligns across 9 bases. Germline V gene sequence: CDR1 MNHNS, CDR2 SASEGT. The junction had 6 bases not matched to a gene; V was cut back by 4 bases and J by 5 bases. The CDR3 extends over 15 amino acids. In DNA form, the CDR3 reads TGTGCCAGCAGTGCCTGGGGACAGGGCAACAATGAGCAGTTCTTC. This gives the protein CASSAWGQGNNEQFF.

Here the CDR3 DNA reads TGCAGTGCTAGAGACTCAGGGGGAGGTCATGAAAAACTGTTTTTT. It translates to CSARDSGGGHEKLFF. The rearrangement links TRBV20-1 to TRBJ1-4; 7 bases are a match to TRBD1. V lost 0 bases, J lost 6 bases, and 7 bases stayed unmatched. CDR3 length equals 15 residues. Germline CDR1 DFQATT, CDR2 SNEGSKA (reference sequence).

The genes are TRBV6-6 and TRBJ1-1; no firm D call. Germline-derived CDR1 and CDR2 are MNHNY and SVGAGI (reference sequence). V lost 0 bases to trimming and J lost 1 base, with 3 bases between them. The CDR3 sequence is 13 residues long. CDR3 nucleotide sequence: TGTGCCAGCAGTTACTCGGCGAACACTGAAGCTTTCTTT. It is translated as CASSYSANTEAFF.

To note about this clonotype: A much more abundant neighbour one base away suggests this may be a read error. CDR3 coding DNA: TGCAGCGTTGCGGAAGACAGAGGCTCCTACGAGCAGTACTTC. Amino acid sequence: CSVAEDRGSYEQYF. The chain uses TRBV29-1 and TRBJ2-7; D might be TRBD1 (5 bases). CDR1 and CDR2 from the germline V gene are SQVTM and ANQGSEA. The CDR3 is 14 amino acids. V gave up 4 bases and J gave up 0 bases, with 13 bases separating them.

This clonotype has more than one count but fewer than ten. The chain carries TRBV11-1 and TRBJ2-7, with D possibly matching TRBD1 (5 bases). V dropped 4 bases and J dropped 2 bases, with 12 bases sitting between them. This CDR3 has 14 residues. The germline V gene encodes CDR1 SGHAT and CDR2 FQDESV (reference sequence). The CDR3 DNA follows: TGTGCCAGCAGCTCCCTCGACAGCCCCTACGAGCAGTACTTC. It translates to CASSSLDSPYEQYF.

The gene calls are TRBV5-1 and TRBJ2-2, with TRBD1 identical over 8 bases. Per germline, CDR1 SGHRS and CDR2 YFSETQ. The CDR3 has 17 amino acids. The junction had 9 bases not matched to a gene; V was cut back by 5 bases and J by 0 bases. CDR3 loop: CASRSGTGTANTGELFF. The CDR3 DNA follows: TGCGCCAGCAGGTCCGGGACAGGTACCGCGAACACCGGGGAGCTGTTTTTT.

The rearrangement links TRBV4-1 to TRBJ2-3, with 10 bases lining up with TRBD2. The CDR3 totals 16 residues. V dropped 4 bases and J dropped 2; count of bases not matched to a gene: 6. Germline-derived CDR1 and CDR2 are MGHRA and YSYEKL. CDR3 region: CASSLRSGGNTDTQYF. CDR3 nucleotide sequence: TGCGCCAGCAGCCTTCGTAGCGGGGGGAACACAGATACGCAGTATTTT.

On this clonotype itself: This may arise from a read error, as a much more abundant clone is one base away. CDR3 sequence (DNA): TGTGCCACCTGGGGGTCTTACTCCTACAATGAGCAGTTCTTC. The encoded protein is CATWGSYSYNEQFF. The V call is TRBV24-1, the J call TRBJ2-1, with D perhaps given as TRBD1 or TRBD2 (5 bases each). The CDR3 extends over 14 amino acids. CDR1 is KGHDR and CDR2 is SFDVKD in the germline V gene. V was clipped by 9 bases and J by 0 bases, with 11 bases between them.

The chain employs TRBV5-1 and TRBJ2-1; 8 bases are a match to TRBD2. Germline V lookup: CDR1 SGHRS, CDR2 YFSETQ. The length of the CDR3 is 16 residues. V gave up 0 bases and J gave up 6 bases; unmatched junction bases: 8. CDR3 loop: CASSLAGRGEINEQFF. The CDR3 nucleotides are TGCGCCAGCAGCTTGGCTGGGCGGGGGGAGATCAATGAGCAGTTCTTC.

The gene calls are TRBV7-6 and TRBJ2-3; D gene ambiguous. The germline gives CDR1 SGHVS, CDR2 FNYEAQ. The CDR3 totals 15 residues. The V end was cut by 0 bases, the J end by 1 base, with 8 bases between. The CDR3: CASSLAQRRTDTQYF. The CDR3 DNA reads as TGTGCCAGCAGCTTAGCGCAGAGGCGCACAGATACGCAGTATTTT.